This TCR beta chain stems from a study of cytomegalovirus exposure and HLA in healthy donors (dated by TCRdb to about 2017). Looking at the study overall: According to an earlier analysis of 550 to 750 of the donors, 150 million to 200 million T cells yielded some 110 million unique TCR beta sequences and about 300 Gb of sequence data. Roughly 300 gigabases of sequencing data and around 80 million unique TCR sequences made up an early release that covered roughly 670 HLA-typed donors. Of the roughly 420 genotyped donors, 81% were placed in the genetic ancestry cluster associated with self-reported Caucasian donors. The study was designed to test whether signatures of past pathogen exposure could be identified by cataloging public T cell receptors. The T cell repertoires of around 730 subjects were profiled by immunosequencing and related to cytomegalovirus serostatus. Besides the first cohort of some 670 subjects, a separate validation cohort made up of 120 different subjects was used. The study combined high-throughput TCR immunosequencing, statistical association of individual TCRs with disease status, and machine learning to predict cytomegalovirus infection status. In a later analysis, previously published TCR beta repertoires from 600 to 850 donors were re-analyzed and high-resolution HLA genotyping was added so that TCR occurrence patterns could be studied. The later analysis used no new phenotypic data to find candidate immune exposures, relying instead on TCR beta sequences and their occurrence across donors. To decide whether each TCR beta V gene segment behaved as functional or pseudogenic, an earlier analysis of some 570 of the donors relied on high-throughput TCR beta sequencing. Donor age, sex, ethnicity and CMV serostatus were collected together with the repertoire data. Genome-wide SNP genotypes for about three fifths of the roughly 700 donors were used in a later genetic analysis, which treated that subset as a discovery cohort. Every repertoire in the discovery cohort had been generated on one and the same sequencing platform. HLA typing included class I and class II loci at four-digit resolution. Typing coverage varied by locus: roughly 620-640 donors for A, B, C, DRB1 and DQB1; more than 500 for DQA1; approximately 610 for DPA1; 400 to 480 for DPB1. About five DR-DQ haplotypes were handled as single units for association and clustering, since linkage in the cohort was strong. On average, 235,054 unique TCR beta nucleotide sequences were sequenced per donor among some 420 genotyped donors of the cohort, with roughly 20% of those sequences being non-productive.

Libraries were built with the immunoSEQ multiplex PCR assay. For the multiplex PCR, a mixture combining 60 forward primers for TCR Vbeta segments and 13 reverse primers for TCR Jbeta segments was used. Amplification of the CDR3 region of rearranged TCR beta genes was performed with a multiplex PCR assay on genomic DNA. The amplified TCR beta libraries were sequenced on the Illumina HiSeq System as 87-base-pair reads. For the original study's pipeline: A later analysis counted tens of millions of unique TCR beta chains across the roughly 700 repertoires, and 10 million to 12 million of these chains were shared by at least two donors. A nearest-neighbor algorithm error-corrected the raw reads and collapsed the reads into unique sequences, merging closely related sequences to remove PCR and sequencing errors. Alignment of CDR3 sequences to IMGT reference sequences was used to assign V, D and J gene segments. For a sequence to be retained, a match of at least six nucleotides was required to both a V gene segment and a J gene segment. A rearrangement was called productive if the CDR3 had no stop codons and remained in frame with V and J, and every other rearrangement was called non-productive. Following IMGT convention, CDR3 was defined as the stretch from the second conserved V-encoded cysteine to the conserved J-encoded phenylalanine. Sequences without an unambiguous match to a single V gene segment were excluded from the earlier analysis of a few hundred of the donors. An earlier analysis of a few hundred of the donors classified V segments as functional when productive rearrangements were above 56.7% and as segregating when the standard deviation between donors was above 5%. A statistical classification framework was built to diagnose cytomegalovirus status from the catalog of TCR beta chain sequences. V and J gene assignment, in a later analysis, came from comparing TCR nucleotide sequences with IMGT/GENE-DB human TR gene sequences. In a later analysis, CDR3 sequences and most-parsimonious VDJ recombination scenarios were assigned using the TCRdist pipeline. In a later analysis, every TCR beta chain was defined by the combination of its CDR3 amino acid sequence and its V-gene family, and reads without a unique V-gene family were dropped. In a later analysis, several hundred highly shared, low-generation-probability nucleotide sequences were removed to address suspected cross-contamination and a sequencing artifact. In a later analysis, a clonal expansion index was calculated for each public chain from normalized within-repertoire ranks of inferred template counts. A later analysis computed generation probabilities with a VDJ recombination model fitted to out-of-frame rearrangements, and checked the results against IGoR. In a later analysis, hypergeometric tests were used to score TCR-TCR, TCR-HLA and TCR-CMV co-occurrence, with a repertoire-size bias correction applied to TCR pairs. In a later analysis, false discovery rates were estimated by permuting HLA or CMV assignments 20 times. In a later analysis, co-occurring TCRs were grouped using DBSCAN, and TCRdist sequence similarity was added for clustering within HLA-allele-positive subsets. Co-occurrence clustering excluded repertoires with fewer than 30,000 or more than 120,000 public chains, plus five with anomalous nucleotide sharing. As stored in TCRdb, this immuneACCESS dataset retains in-frame rearrangements with V and J assigned. A fraction of the clones does not appear; measured against another copy, unresolved V genes explain less than half of the discrepancy, and the remainder lacks a known reason. The V and J calls and clone size were taken over from that table, and D and trimming were inferred from the DNA. The sample table holds about 120,000 clones, of which under 85% were seen once. The ten top clones hold roughly 3.9% of the sample.

Spanning cysteine to phenylalanine, the CDR3 consists of 14 amino acids. Of the read, only the CDR3 DNA is kept; its 42 bases are in frame from base 1. V lost 4 bases and J lost 3 bases, and the count of bases not matched to a germline gene is 6. CDR1 and CDR2 are read off the germline V gene as SQVTM and ANQGSEA. General conclusions and limits of the study: According to a later genetic analysis, donors in an Asian-associated ancestry cluster had fewer N-insertions in productive TCRs than the roughly 670-donor mean. According to a later analysis, most CMV-associated TCR beta chains appeared to be HLA-restricted, and the HLA associations seemed to be driven largely by CMV exposure. In a later analysis, HLA-associated TCR beta chains were found to be more clonally expanded and to have lower generation probabilities than equally common non-associated chains. The sequencing pipeline was judged likely to have produced a cluster of highly shared sequence variants as a technical artifact. Because HLA typing was missing for some donors at each locus, association tests included only the typed subset. The classifier was reported to diagnose cytomegalovirus status with high specificity and sensitivity in both the original and validation cohorts. This cohort had only TCR beta chains sequenced, and the lack of alpha or paired-chain data limited which features could be detected. Most TCR sequences were seen in very few donors, while some public TCRs were found in many individuals. Immune exposure information for the cohort was limited to CMV serostatus. Linkage disequilibrium might explain the correlated functional status among segregating V segments, but an unknown experimental factor could not be ruled out. Because counts were too low, seventeen rarely observed V segments, including chromosome 9 orphons, were left out of the earlier analysis of about 500 of the donors. In a later analysis, several top co-occurrence clusters were reported to appear linked to parvovirus B19, influenza, CMV and Epstein-Barr virus. When HLA alleles, especially DR and DQ, strongly co-occurred, attributing TCR associations to individual alleles was difficult. Roughly uniform sequencing depth across donors was assumed in presence/absence analyses, although this assumption may not hold. A further reported finding was that TCR beta sequences accurately predicted the HLA-A and HLA-B alleles for most subjects in the first cohort. In a later analysis, TCR association rates were found to vary across HLA loci, with the most associated TCRs seen for DRB1 alleles and the fewest for HLA-C alleles. A later analysis associated 16,951 TCR beta sequences with specific HLA alleles at a false discovery rate of 0.05. In a later genetic analysis, a missense DCLRE1C variant was associated with V-gene and J-gene trimming of TCR beta chains, and the association was replicated in an independent cohort. Some IMGT-functional V segments, including TRBV6-2 and TRBV6-3, could not be told apart with the 87-base-pair reads, so those segments were excluded. Broadly in line with IMGT annotations, most TCR beta V segments showed up in productive rearrangements about 87% or about 30% of the time in an earlier analysis of under 700 of the donors. In vitro tests confirmed that a few of the cytomegalovirus-associated TCR beta chains recognize cytomegalovirus antigens. In the study, some 160 TCR beta chains were listed as associated with cytomegalovirus. The authors suggested that the approach could potentially be generalized to other disease states and immunological phenotypes.

On this clone itself: What this receptor recognizes is not known. No base quality information exists; no much larger clone differs at one position.

In total, fewer than 750 healthy bone marrow donors made up the cohort. At the time of sampling, every cohort member was nominally healthy, though immune exposures that went unrecorded were likely present. The donor was CMV seropositive and belonged to the group of 250 to 300 seropositive cohort members. A peripheral blood sample was provided by each donor, and peripheral blood mononuclear cells were used for TCR beta sequencing. Genomic DNA was extracted from the blood cell samples with the Qiagen DNeasy Blood Extraction Kit. The sequence joins TRBV29-1 to TRBJ2-1; TRBD2 agrees with 7 junctional bases. The TCR sequence derives from a male donor in good health and CMV-seropositive. The specimen was PBMCs. The CDR3 has the sequence CSVVVRESYNEQFF. The nucleotide sequence is TGCAGCGTTGTTGTGCGGGAGAGCTACAATGAGCAGTTCTTC.